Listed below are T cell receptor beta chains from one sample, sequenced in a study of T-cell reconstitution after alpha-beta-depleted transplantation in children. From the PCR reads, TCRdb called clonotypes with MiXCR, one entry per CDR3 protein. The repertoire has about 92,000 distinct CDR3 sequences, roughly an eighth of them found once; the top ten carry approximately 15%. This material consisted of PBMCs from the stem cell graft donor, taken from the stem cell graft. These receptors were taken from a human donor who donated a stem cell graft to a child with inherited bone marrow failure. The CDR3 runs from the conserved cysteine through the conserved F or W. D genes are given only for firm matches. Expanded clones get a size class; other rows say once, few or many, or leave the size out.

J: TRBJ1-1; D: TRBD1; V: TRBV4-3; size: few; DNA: TGCGCCAGCAGCCAAGATTGGGGACAGGGGCCGAGAGGAGCTTTCTTT; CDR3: CASSQDWGQGPRGAFF
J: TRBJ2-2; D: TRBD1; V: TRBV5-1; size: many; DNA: TGCGCCAGCAGCTTCGCTCGGACAGGGACCTACACCGGGGAGCTGTTTTTT; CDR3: CASSFARTGTYTGELFF
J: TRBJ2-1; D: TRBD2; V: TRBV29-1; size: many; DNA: TGCAGCGCACAGCCGGGGGGCTACAATGAGCAGTTCTTC; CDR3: CSAQPGGYNEQFF
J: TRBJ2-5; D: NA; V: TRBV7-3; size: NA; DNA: TGTGCCAGCAGCTCCCGGGGTACCGAGGGAGAGACCCAGTACTTC; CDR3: CASSSRGTEGETQYF
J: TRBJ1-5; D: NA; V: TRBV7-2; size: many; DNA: TGTGCCAGCAGCTTCGGGGGTCGGGATCAGCCCCAGCATTTT; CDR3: CASSFGGRDQPQHF
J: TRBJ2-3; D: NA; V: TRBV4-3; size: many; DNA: TGCGCCAGCAGCCAAGTATGGGGGACCCGGTTCACAGATACGCAGTATTTT; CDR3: CASSQVWGTRFTDTQYF
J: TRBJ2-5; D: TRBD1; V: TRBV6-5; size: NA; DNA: TGTGCCAGCAGTGACAGGGGAGGGACCCAGTACTTC; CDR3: CASSDRGGTQYF
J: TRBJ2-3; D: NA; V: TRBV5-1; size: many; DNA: TGCGCCAGCAGCTTGGCTGGACCGTCGGATACGCAGTATTTT; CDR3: CASSLAGPSDTQYF
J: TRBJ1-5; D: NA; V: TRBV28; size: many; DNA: TGTGCCAGCAGTTCCCTGACAGATAATAGCAATCAGCCCCAGCATTTT; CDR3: CASSSLTDNSNQPQHF
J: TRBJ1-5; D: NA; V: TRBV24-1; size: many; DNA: TGTGCCACCAGGAACCAAGGACACAAGAAGCAGCCCCAGCATTTT; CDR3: CATRNQGHKKQPQHF
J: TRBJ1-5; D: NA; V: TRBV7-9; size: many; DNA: TGTGCCACTACCCTTGCGGGGAGTAATCAGCCCCAGCATTTT; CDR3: CATTLAGSNQPQHF
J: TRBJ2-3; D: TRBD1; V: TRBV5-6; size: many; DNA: TGTGCCAGCAGCTATACACAGGGGAGCACAGATACGCAGTATTTT; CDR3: CASSYTQGSTDTQYF
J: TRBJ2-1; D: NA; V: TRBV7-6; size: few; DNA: TGTGCCAGCAGCCCCCATTCGGGGCCAAAGTTCTTC; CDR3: CASSPHSGPKFF
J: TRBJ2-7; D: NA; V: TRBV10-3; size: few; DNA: TGTGCCATCAGTCAGGGCTCTGACGAGCAGTACTTC; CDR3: CAISQGSDEQYF
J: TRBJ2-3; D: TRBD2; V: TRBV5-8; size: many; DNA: TGTGCCAGCAGCTTTCACCTCCCAAGGACTAGCGGCACAGATACGCAGTATTTT; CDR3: CASSFHLPRTSGTDTQYF
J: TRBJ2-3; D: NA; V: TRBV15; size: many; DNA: TGTGCCACCAGCAGCAGCATCCCGTCCCGCACAGATACGCAGTATTTT; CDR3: CATSSSIPSRTDTQYF